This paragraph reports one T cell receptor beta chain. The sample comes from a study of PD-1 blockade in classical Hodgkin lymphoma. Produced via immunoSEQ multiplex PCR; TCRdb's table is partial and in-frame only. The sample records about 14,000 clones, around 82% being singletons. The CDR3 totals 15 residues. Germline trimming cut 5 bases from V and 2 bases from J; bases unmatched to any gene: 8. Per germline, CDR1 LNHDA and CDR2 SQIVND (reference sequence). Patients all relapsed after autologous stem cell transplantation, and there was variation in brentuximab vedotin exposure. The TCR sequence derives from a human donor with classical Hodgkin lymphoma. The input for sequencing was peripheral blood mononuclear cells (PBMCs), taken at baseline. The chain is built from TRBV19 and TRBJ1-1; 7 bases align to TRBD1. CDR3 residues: CASSSRDSLNTEAFF. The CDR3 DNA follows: TGTGCCAGTAGTTCTCGGGACAGCCTTAACACTGAAGCTTTCTTT.